This T cell receptor (beta chain) came from a study of shared clonotypes between healthy human individuals. Study-level findings and limits: Naive CD4 clonotype sharing across a few donors was approximately 5.2%. Clonotypes shared by all four sorted-subset donors had higher generation probabilities than non-shared clonotypes.

Each subset's genomic DNA was shared equally among a number of immunoSEQ plates. Per the authors' pipeline: ImmunoSEQ supplied junction-only sequences lacking quality scores, so filtering was different. TCRdb's table, derived via immunoSEQ multiplex PCR, lists solely in-frame clones and lacks some. Clonal size and the V and J genes are those of that table, whereas D and trimming came from the DNA. The sample records more than 2 million clones, approximately 96% being singletons. Germline V gene lookup returns CDR1 SGHVS and CDR2 FQNEAQ. The CDR3 length is 16 residues. The V end was cut by 2 bases, the J end by 4 bases, with 17 bases between. To note about this clone: No antigen is known for it.

V and J are TRBV7-8 and TRBJ1-1, with a tentative D call TRBD1 (6 bases). The specimen was naive CD4+ T cells sorted from blood. Subset in this sample: CD45RA+ positively selected. The receptor was derived from a man between 18 and 35 years old in good health. This chain's CDR3 is CASSLTPLEGGTEAFF. CDR3 DNA: TGTGCCAGCAGCTTAACACCCCTGGAGGGGGGCACTGAAGCTTTCTTT. Full variable domain (missing parts from reference TRBV7-8 and TRBJ1-1): GAGVSQSPRYKVAKRGQDVALRCDPISGHVSLFWYQQALGQGPEFLTYFQNEAQLDKSGLPSDRFFAERPEGSVSTLKIQRTQQEDSAVYLCASSLTPLEGGTEAFFGQGTRLTVV.